These 31 T cell receptor beta chains came from one sample sequenced in a study of OX40 agonist ivuxolimab in advanced cancers. Assay used: immunoSEQ multiplex PCR; TCRdb lists only in-frame clones, some missing. The table includes roughly 89,000 clones, more than 75% detected once. This specimen consisted of CD4+ or CD8+ T cells sorted from blood, obtained in a trial of the OX40 agonist ivuxolimab. The source of these receptors is an adult with an advanced solid tumor such as melanoma, head and neck, liver or kidney cancer.

The V call is TRBV19, the J call TRBJ2-3; weak D call: TRBD1 (5 bases). The germline V gene has CDR1 LNHDA and CDR2 SQIVND (reference sequence). CDR3 size: 15 residues. V was shortened by 2 bases and J by 3 bases, with 12 bases between the two germline ends. The CDR3 DNA reads TGTGCCAGTAGTATACAGGGTACGGTAACAGATACGCAGTATTTT. This gives the protein CASSIQGTVTDTQYF. Drawing the rest from reference TRBV19 and TRBJ2-3, the complete variable domain is DGGITQSPKYLFRKEGQNVTLSCEQNLNHDAMYWYRQDPGQGLRLIYYSQIVNDFQKGDIAEGYSVSREKKESFPLTVTSAQKNPTAFYLCASSIQGTVTDTQYFGPGTRLTVL.

The chain joins TRBV28 to TRBJ2-7; tentative D call: TRBD2 (5 bases). The CDR3 runs 15 residues. Trimming pared 3 bases from V and 7 bases from J, leaving 19 bases between. Looked up from germline, CDR1 is MDHEN and CDR2 is SYDVKM. The CDR3 loop reads CASSFSWIESGEQYF. The DNA of the CDR3 is TGTGCCAGCAGTTTCTCCTGGATAGAGTCGGGGGAGCAGTACTTC.

The J gene is TRBJ2-7, the V gene TRBV6-6, with no clear D. V was clipped by 6 bases and J by 5 bases, with 23 bases between them. The germline V gene encodes CDR1 MNHNY and CDR2 SVGAGI (reference sequence). This CDR3 contains 16 residues. The CDR3 DNA reads TGTGCCAGCAGCCCGTCGCGCACTGGAGCGCCGAACGAGCAGTACTTC. It yields the protein CASSPSRTGAPNEQYF.

V gene TRBV19 combines with J gene TRBJ2-2, with a weak D call TRBD1 (5 bases). There are 14 residues in the CDR3. V was trimmed by 4 bases and J by 6 bases, leaving 12 bases between them. CDR1 and CDR2 from the germline V gene are LNHDA and SQIVND (reference sequence). The chain's CDR3 is CASSSMGRAGELFF. DNA of the CDR3: TGTGCCAGTAGTAGCATGGGGCGCGCCGGGGAGCTGTTTTTT.

The chain couples TRBV5-1 to TRBJ2-5; D remains ambiguous. This CDR3 contains 14 residues. Looked up from germline, CDR1 is SGHRS and CDR2 is YFSETQ. V lost 3 bases and J 5 bases, leaving 14 bases between the germline ends. The CDR3: CASSSFHFGETQYF. DNA for the CDR3: TGCGCCAGCAGCTCATTTCACTTTGGCGAGACCCAGTACTTC.

The V and J genes are TRBV11-3 and TRBJ2-6; 7 bases map to TRBD1. V lost 5 bases to trimming and J lost 1 base; unmatched junction nucleotides: 2. CDR3 size: 15 residues. CDR1 is SGHNT and CDR2 is YENEEA in the germline V gene. The CDR3 bases are TGTGCCAGCAGCCCACAGGGGTCTGGGGCCAACGTCCTGACTTTC. Translated: CASSPQGSGANVLTF. Variable domain in full (rest from reference TRBV11-3 and TRBJ2-6): EAGVVQSPRYKIIEKKQPVAFWCNPISGHNTLYWYLQNLGQGPELLIRYENEEAVDDSQLPKDRFSAERLKGVDSTLKIQPAELGDSAVYLCASSPQGSGANVLTFGAGSRLTVL.

V gene TRBV10-3 combines with J gene TRBJ2-7, with D hard to call. Germline V gene sequence: CDR1 ENHRY, CDR2 SYGVKD. V gave up 3 bases and J gave up 3 bases, with 3 bases separating them. The CDR3 is 11 amino acids. Written as DNA, the CDR3 is TGTGCCATCAGTGACTACTACGAGCAGTACTTC. This encodes CAISDYYEQYF.

The rearrangement links TRBV7-6 to TRBJ2-1, with TRBD2 as a possible D gene (6 bases). The V gene lost 5 bases and the J gene lost 3 bases, with 17 bases spanning the gap. Germline loops: CDR1 SGHVS, CDR2 FNYEAQ. The CDR3 spans 16 residues. The CDR3 DNA reads TGTGCCAGCAGCAAAGGGACTGCCTCAGGCTACAATGAGCAGTTCTTC. Amino acid sequence: CASSKGTASGYNEQFF.

The genes are TRBV27 and TRBJ2-3; D uncertain. Germline CDR1 reads MNHEY; CDR2 reads SMNVEV (reference sequence). The CDR3 consists of 12 residues. V was pared by 5 bases and J by 9 bases, with 12 bases between. The CDR3, as DNA: TGTGCCAGCAGTCTAACGGTGGGGACGCAGTATTTT. This sequence encodes CASSLTVGTQYF.

The J gene is TRBJ2-3, the V gene TRBV7-3; the D gene is possibly TRBD1 (6 bases). Trimming stripped 6 bases from V and 2 bases from J, with 12 bases between. CDR1 and CDR2 from the germline V gene are SGHTA and FQGTGA. The CDR3 loop spans 14 amino acids. The CDR3 region is CASSVRDNTDTQYF. CDR3 sequence (DNA): TGTGCCAGCAGTGTACGGGACAACACAGATACGCAGTATTTT.

This chain joins TRBV11-2 and TRBJ2-5; the D gene could be TRBD1 or TRBD2 (6 bases each). Germline lookup yields CDR1 SGHAT and CDR2 FQNNGV. Trimming pared 8 bases from V and 5 bases from J, leaving 12 bases between. The CDR3 runs 12 residues. Here the CDR3 reads CASGGGLETQYF. For the CDR3, the DNA is TGTGCCAGCGGAGGGGGTCTGGAGACCCAGTACTTC.

The chain joins TRBV30 to TRBJ2-5; maybe TRBD2 (6 bases). The V end was cut by 8 bases, the J end by 4 bases, with 23 bases between. CDR1 and CDR2 from the germline V gene are GTSNPN and SVGIG (reference sequence). The CDR3 has 15 amino acids. CDR3 DNA: TGTGCCAGGCGTCAGCGGGCTGGTGGGGGAGAGACCCAGTACTTC. This codes for CARRQRAGGGETQYF.

The chain employs TRBV4-2 and TRBJ2-1; D remains ambiguous. The CDR3 consists of 15 residues. Germline V lookup: CDR1 LGHNA, CDR2 YNFKEQ. Trimming removed 1 base at V and 1 base at J, with 8 bases between. DNA of the CDR3: TGTGCCAGCAGCCAAGTTCGAGCGTCCTACAATGAGCAGTTCTTC. Protein: CASSQVRASYNEQFF.

This clone has just one count. The chain joins TRBV28 to TRBJ2-7, with D perhaps TRBD1 or TRBD2 (5 bases each). Deletions cut 3 bases from V and 0 bases from J, with 15 bases between. The CDR3 sequence is 16 residues long. Germline CDR1 is MDHEN and CDR2 is SYDVKM. The CDR3 coding sequence is TGTGCCAGCAGTTTGATAGGGACGGGAAGCTCCTACGAGCAGTACTTC. Translation gives CASSLIGTGSSYEQYF.

V and J are TRBV7-3 and TRBJ2-1, with 10 bases matching TRBD2. CDR1 is SGHTA, CDR2 FQGTGA, per germline. CDR3 size: 16 residues. The junction had 5 bases not matched to a gene; V was cut back by 5 bases and J by 1 base. The CDR3 sequence is CASSVRLAGSYNEQFF. CDR3 in DNA: TGTGCCAGCAGCGTTCGACTAGCGGGTTCCTACAATGAGCAGTTCTTC.

The rearrangement joins TRBV18 to TRBJ1-1; D may be TRBD1 (6 bases). Deletions cut 5 bases from V and 0 bases from J, with 10 bases between. This CDR3 spans 14 amino acids. Germline lookup yields CDR1 KGHSH and CDR2 LQKENI. CDR3 sequence: CASSGTKVNTEAFF. The CDR3 DNA reads as TGTGCCAGCTCAGGGACAAAGGTGAACACTGAAGCTTTCTTT.

This rearrangement joins TRBV10-3 to TRBJ2-7, with D perhaps TRBD1 (5 bases). V lost 8 bases to trimming and J lost 9 bases, with 29 bases between them. The CDR3 sequence is 16 residues long. Germline values: CDR1 ENHRY, CDR2 SYGVKD. The CDR3 DNA reads as TGTGCCATCGGCGCGACGAAACAGGCTTCACAAGCAGCGCAGTACTTC. It yields the protein CAIGATKQASQAAQYF.

This sequence joins TRBV7-6 and TRBJ2-1; D is ambiguous. Trimming stripped 2 bases from V and 10 bases from J, with 9 bases between. The CDR3 covers 12 residues. In germline, CDR1 is SGHVS, CDR2 FNYEAQ. CDR3 region: CASSLTSSEQFF. CDR3 DNA sequence: TGTGCCAGCAGCTTAACCAGCTCAGAGCAGTTCTTC. Looking up the rest from reference TRBV7-6 and TRBJ2-1 gives the full variable domain: GAGVSQSPRYKVTKRGQDVALRCDPISGHVSLYWYRQALGQGPEFLTYFNYEAQQDKSGLPNDRFSAERPEGSISTLTIQRTEQRDSAMYRCASSLTSSEQFFGPGTRLTVL.

The V gene is TRBV10-1, the J gene TRBJ2-1, with unresolved D. Trimming took 5 bases from V and 9 from J, leaving 14 bases between them. This CDR3 has 13 residues. Germline V gene sequence: CDR1 WNHNN, CDR2 SYGVQD (reference sequence). CDR3 residues: CASSSKRFSEQFF. In nucleotides, the CDR3 is TGCGCCAGCAGTAGTAAAAGGTTTAGTGAGCAGTTCTTC.

The rearrangement joins TRBV18 to TRBJ1-1; D is undetermined. From germline, CDR1 is KGHSH and CDR2 LQKENI. This CDR3 region has 16 residues. V lost 0 bases to trimming and J lost 0 bases, with 11 bases between them. The CDR3 bases are TGTGCCAGCTCACCACCGGAGGTAGGGTTGAACACTGAAGCTTTCTTT. It translates to CASSPPEVGLNTEAFF.

The chain has TRBV28 and TRBJ1-2; no clear D gene. The CDR3 extends over 12 amino acids. Trimming shortened V by 5 bases and J by 4 bases, and 8 bases separated the two germline ends. Germline V CDR1 and CDR2: MDHEN, SYDVKM. The CDR3 bases are TGTGCCAGCAGTCAGACGGTCTATGGCTACACCTTC. It specifies CASSQTVYGYTF.

The V gene is TRBV20-1, the J gene TRBJ1-1, with D perhaps matching TRBD1 (6 bases). V was clipped by 3 bases and J by 10 bases, with 12 bases between them. CDR1 and CDR2 from the germline V gene are DFQATT and SNEGSKA (reference sequence). The length of the CDR3 is 11 residues. The CDR3 protein is CSARPQGSAFF. CDR3 DNA: TGCAGTGCTAGGCCACAGGGATCAGCTTTCTTT.

This chain connects TRBV28 to TRBJ2-7; D remains unclear. The CDR3 is 12 amino acids. The germline CDR1 and CDR2 sequences are MDHEN and SYDVKM. The V end was cut by 5 bases, the J end by 6 bases, with 11 bases between. The CDR3 sequence is CASSGVVGEQYF. CDR3 coding DNA: TGTGCCAGCAGTGGAGTCGTGGGCGAGCAGTACTTC.

This rearrangement joins TRBV29-1 to TRBJ2-5, with unresolved D. Germline V gene sequence: CDR1 SQVTM, CDR2 ANQGSEA. Trimming left V 6 bases short and J 4 bases short, with 6 bases between. This CDR3 region has 10 residues. Here the CDR3 reads CSVETETQYF. The DNA for the CDR3 is TGCAGCGTCGAGACAGAGACCCAGTACTTC.

The DNA of the CDR3 is TGTGCCATCCGCAAAGAAGAGACCCAGTACTTC. This gives the protein CAIRKEETQYF. The genes are TRBV10-3 and TRBJ2-5; D not resolved. V lost 8 bases to trimming and J lost 3 bases, with 7 bases between them. The CDR3 loop spans 11 amino acids. The germline gives CDR1 ENHRY, CDR2 SYGVKD.

The rearrangement links TRBV19 to TRBJ2-2; 14 bases are shared with TRBD2. Trimming cost V 4 bases and J 8 bases; bases outside gene matches: 6. CDR1 and CDR2 from the germline V gene are LNHDA and SQIVND (reference sequence). The CDR3 is 16 amino acids. Written as DNA, the CDR3 is TGTGCCAGTAGTAAATCCGGGACTAGCGGGAGAGGGGAGCTGTTTTTT. It codes for CASSKSGTSGRGELFF.

The chain combines TRBV27 with TRBJ2-5; 9 bases align to TRBD2. Looked up from germline, CDR1 is MNHEY and CDR2 is SMNVEV (reference sequence). The CDR3 is 16 residues long. V trimming: 5 bases; J trimming: 5 bases; junction bases outside the gene matches: 12. The CDR3 region has the DNA TGTGCCAGCAGTCTCCGCTTTAGCGGGAGTGTTGAGACCCAGTACTTC. It specifies CASSLRFSGSVETQYF.

The V and J genes are TRBV18 and TRBJ1-5, with D hard to call. From germline, CDR1 is KGHSH and CDR2 LQKENI. The V gene lost 3 bases and the J gene lost 0 bases, with 15 bases spanning the gap. This CDR3 is built from 17 residues. The CDR3 loop reads CASSPTAAQYSNQPQHF. DNA of the CDR3: TGTGCCAGCTCACCTACGGCGGCCCAATATAGCAATCAGCCCCAGCATTTT.

The chain employs TRBV18 and TRBJ2-6; possible D gene TRBD1, 5 bases. The CDR3 totals 15 residues. The germline CDR1 and CDR2 sequences are KGHSH and LQKENI. The V end was cut by 2 bases, the J end by 4 bases, with 9 bases between. The CDR3, as DNA: TGTGCCAGCTCACCAGGGGCTGGGGGGGCCAACGTCCTGACTTTC. This sequence encodes CASSPGAGGANVLTF.

V gene TRBV6-6 combines with J gene TRBJ1-2; 7 bases align to TRBD1. The V and J ends lost 5 bases and 7 bases, in that order; junction bases with no gene match: 1. This CDR3 region has 11 residues. The germline gives CDR1 MNHNY, CDR2 SVGAGI (reference sequence). CDR3 sequence reads: CASSRDSGYTF. CDR3 bases: TGTGCCAGCAGTCGGGACAGTGGCTACACCTTC.

The table lists this clone with a count of one. V and J are TRBV5-4 and TRBJ2-3; 7 nucleotides agree with TRBD2. Germline V lookup: CDR1 SGHNT, CDR2 YYREEE (reference sequence). The CDR3 consists of 15 residues. V lost 2 bases and J lost 5; bases outside the gene matches: 8. CDR3 bases: TGTGCCAGCAGCTTAGGCGGGAGACAACAAGATACGCAGTATTTT. Translated: CASSLGGRQQDTQYF.